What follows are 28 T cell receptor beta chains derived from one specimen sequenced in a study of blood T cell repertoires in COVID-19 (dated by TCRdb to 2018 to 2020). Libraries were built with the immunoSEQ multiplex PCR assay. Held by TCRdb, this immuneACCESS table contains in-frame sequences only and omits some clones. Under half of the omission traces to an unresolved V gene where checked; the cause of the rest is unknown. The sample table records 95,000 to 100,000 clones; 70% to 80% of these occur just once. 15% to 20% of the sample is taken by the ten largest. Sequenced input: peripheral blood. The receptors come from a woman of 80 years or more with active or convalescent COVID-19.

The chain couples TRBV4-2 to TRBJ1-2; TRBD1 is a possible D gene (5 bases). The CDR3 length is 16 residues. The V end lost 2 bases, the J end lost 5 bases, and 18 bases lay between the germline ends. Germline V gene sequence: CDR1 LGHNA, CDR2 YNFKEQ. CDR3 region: CASSQRTGGASYGYTF. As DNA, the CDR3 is TGTGCCAGCAGCCAAAGAACAGGTGGGGCCAGTTATGGCTACACCTTC.

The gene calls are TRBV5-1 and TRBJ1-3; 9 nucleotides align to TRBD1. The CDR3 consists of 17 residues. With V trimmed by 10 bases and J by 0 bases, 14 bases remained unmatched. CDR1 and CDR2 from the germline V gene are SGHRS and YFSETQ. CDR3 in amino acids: CAGRTGGHAPSGNTIYF. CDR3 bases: TGCGCCGGCCGAACAGGGGGCCACGCTCCCTCTGGAAACACCATATATTTT.

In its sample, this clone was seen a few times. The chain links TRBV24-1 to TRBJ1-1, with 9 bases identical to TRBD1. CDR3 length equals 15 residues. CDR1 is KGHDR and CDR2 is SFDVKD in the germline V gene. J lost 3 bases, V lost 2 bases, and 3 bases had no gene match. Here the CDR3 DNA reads TGTGCCACCAGTGATTCGGGACAGGGTTACACTGAAGCTTTCTTT. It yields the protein CATSDSGQGYTEAFF.

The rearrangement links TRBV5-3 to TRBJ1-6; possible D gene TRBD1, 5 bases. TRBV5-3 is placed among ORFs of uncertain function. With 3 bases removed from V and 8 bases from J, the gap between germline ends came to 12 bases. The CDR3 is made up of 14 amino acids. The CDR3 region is CARSWGVLDSPLHF. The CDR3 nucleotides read TGTGCCAGAAGCTGGGGGGTTTTGGATTCACCCCTCCACTTT.

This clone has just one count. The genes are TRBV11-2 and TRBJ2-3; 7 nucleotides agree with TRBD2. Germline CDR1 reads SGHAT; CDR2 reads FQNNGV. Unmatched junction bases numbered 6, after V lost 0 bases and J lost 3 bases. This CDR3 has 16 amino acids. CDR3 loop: CASSLDRGRVTDTQYF. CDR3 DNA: TGTGCCAGCAGCTTAGATCGCGGGAGAGTGACAGATACGCAGTATTTT.

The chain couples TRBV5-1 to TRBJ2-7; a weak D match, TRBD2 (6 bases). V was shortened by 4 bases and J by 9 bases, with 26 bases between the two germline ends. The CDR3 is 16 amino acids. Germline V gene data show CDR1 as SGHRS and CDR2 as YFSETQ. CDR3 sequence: CASSPSFGGSGTGQYF. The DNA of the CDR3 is TGCGCCAGCAGCCCCTCTTTTGGGGGGTCTGGGACTGGGCAGTACTTC.

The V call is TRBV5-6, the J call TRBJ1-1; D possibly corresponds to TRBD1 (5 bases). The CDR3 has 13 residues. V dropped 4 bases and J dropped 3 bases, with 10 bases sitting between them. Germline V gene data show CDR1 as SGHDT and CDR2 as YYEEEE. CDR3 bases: TGTGCCAGCAGCATTAGACAGCACACTGAAGCTTTCTTT. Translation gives CASSIRQHTEAFF.

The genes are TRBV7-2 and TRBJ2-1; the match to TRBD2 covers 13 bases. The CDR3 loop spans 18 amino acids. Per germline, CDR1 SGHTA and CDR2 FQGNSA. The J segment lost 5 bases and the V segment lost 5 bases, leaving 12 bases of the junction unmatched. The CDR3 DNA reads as TGTGCCAGCAGCCTACTTCCGGGGACTAGCGGGACTAACAATGAGCAGTTCTTC. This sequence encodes CASSLLPGTSGTNNEQFF.

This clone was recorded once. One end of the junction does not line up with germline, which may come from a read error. CDR3 bases: TGTGCCAGCAGCTTGGGCCCGGGACAGAAAGAGACCCAGTACTTC. Its translation is CASSLGPGQKETQYF. This chain uses TRBV5-1 with TRBJ2-5; 7 nucleotides line up with TRBD1. Germline lookup yields CDR1 SGHRS and CDR2 YFSETQ. This CDR3 comprises 15 residues.

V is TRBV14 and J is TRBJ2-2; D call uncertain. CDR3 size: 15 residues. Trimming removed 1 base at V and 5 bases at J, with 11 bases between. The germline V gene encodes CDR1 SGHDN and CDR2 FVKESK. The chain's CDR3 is CASSQAKLPTGELFF. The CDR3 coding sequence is TGTGCCAGCAGCCAAGCGAAACTACCAACCGGGGAGCTGTTTTTT.

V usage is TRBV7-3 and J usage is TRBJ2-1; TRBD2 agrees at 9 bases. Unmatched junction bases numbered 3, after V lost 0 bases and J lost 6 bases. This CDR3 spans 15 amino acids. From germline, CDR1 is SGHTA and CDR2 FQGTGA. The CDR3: CASSLTGLATNEQFF. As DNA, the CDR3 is TGTGCCAGCAGCTTAACCGGACTAGCGACCAATGAGCAGTTCTTC.

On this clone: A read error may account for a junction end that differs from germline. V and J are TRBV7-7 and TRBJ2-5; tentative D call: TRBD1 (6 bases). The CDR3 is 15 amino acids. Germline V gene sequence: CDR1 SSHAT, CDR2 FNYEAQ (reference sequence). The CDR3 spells CASSSIEGEKETQYF. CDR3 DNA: TGTGCTAGCAGCTCGATCGAGGGGGAAAAAGAGACCCAGTACTTC. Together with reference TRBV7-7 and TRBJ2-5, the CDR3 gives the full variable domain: GAGVSQSPRYKVTKRGQDVTLRCDPISSHATLYWYQQALGQGPEFLTYFNYEAQPDKSGLPSDRFSAERPEGSISTLTIQRTEQRDSAMYRCASSSIEGEKETQYFGPGTRLLVL.

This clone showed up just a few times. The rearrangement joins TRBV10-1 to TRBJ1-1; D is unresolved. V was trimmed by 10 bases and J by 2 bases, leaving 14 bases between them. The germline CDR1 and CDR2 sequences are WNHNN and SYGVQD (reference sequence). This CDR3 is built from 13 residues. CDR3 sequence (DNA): TGCGCCACCTCCTCGTCAGGTAACACTGAAGCTTTCTTT. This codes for CATSSSGNTEAFF.

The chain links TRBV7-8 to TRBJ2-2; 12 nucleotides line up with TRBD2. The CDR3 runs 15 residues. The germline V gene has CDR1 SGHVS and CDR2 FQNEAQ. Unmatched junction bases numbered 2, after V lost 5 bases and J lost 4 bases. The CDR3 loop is CASSRGLAGTGELFF. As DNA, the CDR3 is TGTGCCAGCAGCCGGGGACTAGCGGGCACCGGGGAGCTGTTTTTT.

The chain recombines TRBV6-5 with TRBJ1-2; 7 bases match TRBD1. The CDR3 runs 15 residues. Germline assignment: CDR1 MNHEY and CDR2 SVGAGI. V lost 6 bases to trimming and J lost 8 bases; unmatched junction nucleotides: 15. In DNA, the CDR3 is TGTGCCAGCAGATCCACTAAAGGGGGCTTGAAAGGCTACACCTTC. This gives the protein CASRSTKGGLKGYTF.

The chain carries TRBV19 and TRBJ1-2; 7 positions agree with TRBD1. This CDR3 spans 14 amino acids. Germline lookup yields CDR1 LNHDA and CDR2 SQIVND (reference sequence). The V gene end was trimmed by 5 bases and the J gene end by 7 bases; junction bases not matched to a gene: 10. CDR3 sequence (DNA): TGTGCCAGTAGTTTAACACAGGGGAGGTTTGGCTACACCTTC. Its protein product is CASSLTQGRFGYTF.

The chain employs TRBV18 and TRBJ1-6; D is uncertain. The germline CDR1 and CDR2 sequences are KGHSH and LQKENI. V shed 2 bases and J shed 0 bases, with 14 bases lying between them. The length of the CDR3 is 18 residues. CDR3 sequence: CASSPIRSDGSYNSPLHF. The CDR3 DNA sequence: TGTGCCAGCTCACCAATTAGGAGCGACGGCTCCTATAATTCACCCCTCCACTTT.

This CDR3 reads CASSIGAGPSYEQYF. In nucleotides, the CDR3 is TGTGCCAGCAGCATAGGAGCGGGCCCCTCCTACGAGCAGTACTTC. This chain joins TRBV7-2 and TRBJ2-7; TRBD2 might be the D (6 bases). CDR3 length equals 15 residues. The V end was cut by 5 bases, the J end by 0 bases, with 14 bases between. Germline CDR1 is SGHTA and CDR2 is FQGNSA.

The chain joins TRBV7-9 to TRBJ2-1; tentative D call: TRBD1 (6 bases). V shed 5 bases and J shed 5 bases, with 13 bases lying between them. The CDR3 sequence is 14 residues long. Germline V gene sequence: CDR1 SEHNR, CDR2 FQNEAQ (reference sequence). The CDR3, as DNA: TGTGCCAGCAGCCCCCACAGGGTTGACAATGAGCAGTTCTTC. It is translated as CASSPHRVDNEQFF.

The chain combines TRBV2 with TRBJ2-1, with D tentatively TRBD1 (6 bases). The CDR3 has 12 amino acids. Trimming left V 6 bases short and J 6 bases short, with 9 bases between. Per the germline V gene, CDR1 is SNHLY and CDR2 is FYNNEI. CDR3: CASREQGNEQFF. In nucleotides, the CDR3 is TGTGCCAGCAGAGAACAGGGCAATGAGCAGTTCTTC.

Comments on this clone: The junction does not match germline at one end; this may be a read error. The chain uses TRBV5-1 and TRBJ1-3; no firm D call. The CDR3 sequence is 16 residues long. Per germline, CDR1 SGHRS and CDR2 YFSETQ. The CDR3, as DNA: TGTGCCAGCAGCTTGGAAGTCTCGGACTATGGAAACACCATATATTTT. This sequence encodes CASSLEVSDYGNTIYF.

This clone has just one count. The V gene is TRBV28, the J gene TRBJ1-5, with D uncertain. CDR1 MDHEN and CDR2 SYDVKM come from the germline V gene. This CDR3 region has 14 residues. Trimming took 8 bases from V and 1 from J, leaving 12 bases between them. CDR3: CASQLAGSNQPQHF. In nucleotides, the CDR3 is TGTGCCAGCCAATTGGCGGGAAGCAATCAGCCCCAGCATTTT.

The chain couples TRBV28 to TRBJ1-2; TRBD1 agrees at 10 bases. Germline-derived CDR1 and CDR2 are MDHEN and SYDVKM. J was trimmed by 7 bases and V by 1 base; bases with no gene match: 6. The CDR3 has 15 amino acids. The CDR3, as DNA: TGTGCCAGCAGTTTATCGGACAGGGGGACTGGTGGCTACACCTTC. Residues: CASSLSDRGTGGYTF.

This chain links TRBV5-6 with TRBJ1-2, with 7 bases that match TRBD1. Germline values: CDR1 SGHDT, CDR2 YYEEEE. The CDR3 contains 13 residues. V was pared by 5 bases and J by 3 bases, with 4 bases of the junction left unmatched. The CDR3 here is CASSIDRDYGYTF. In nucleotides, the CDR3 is TGTGCCAGCAGTATTGACAGGGACTATGGCTACACCTTC. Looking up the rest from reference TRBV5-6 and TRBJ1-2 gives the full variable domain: DAGVTQSPTHLIKTRGQQVTLRCSPKSGHDTVSWYQQALGQGPQFIFQYYEEEERQRGNFPDRFSGHQFPNYSSELNVNALLLGDSALYLCASSIDRDYGYTFGSGTRLTVV.

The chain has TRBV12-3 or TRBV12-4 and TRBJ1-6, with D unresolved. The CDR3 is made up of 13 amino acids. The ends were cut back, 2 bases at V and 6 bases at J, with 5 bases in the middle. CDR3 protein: CASSLSPNSPLHF. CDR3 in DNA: TGTGCCAGCAGTTTAAGCCCTAATTCACCCCTCCACTTT.

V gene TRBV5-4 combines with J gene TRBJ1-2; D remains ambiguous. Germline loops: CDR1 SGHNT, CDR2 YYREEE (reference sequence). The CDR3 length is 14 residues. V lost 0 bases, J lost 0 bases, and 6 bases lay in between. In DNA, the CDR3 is TGTGCCAGCAGCTTGGTGTCAGCTAACTATGGCTACACCTTC. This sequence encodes CASSLVSANYGYTF.

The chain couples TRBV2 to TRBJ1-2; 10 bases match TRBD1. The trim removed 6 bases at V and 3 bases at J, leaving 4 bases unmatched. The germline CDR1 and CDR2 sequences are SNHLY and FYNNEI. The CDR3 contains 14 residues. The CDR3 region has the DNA TGTGCCAGCAGCCGGGACAGGGGTGACTATGGCTACACCTTC. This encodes CASSRDRGDYGYTF. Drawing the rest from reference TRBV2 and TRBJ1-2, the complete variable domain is EPEVTQTPSHQVTQMGQEVILRCVPISNHLYFYWYRQILGQKVEFLVSFYNNEISEKSEIFDDQFSVERPDGSNFTLKIRSTKLEDSAMYFCASSRDRGDYGYTFGSGTRLTVV.

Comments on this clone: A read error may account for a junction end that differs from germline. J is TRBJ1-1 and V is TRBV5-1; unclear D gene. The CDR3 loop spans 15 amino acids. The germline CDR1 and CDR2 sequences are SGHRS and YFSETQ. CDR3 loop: CASSLTLSVNTEAFF. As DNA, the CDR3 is TGTGCCAGCAGCTTGACGCTAAGCGTGAACACTGAAGCTTTCTTT.